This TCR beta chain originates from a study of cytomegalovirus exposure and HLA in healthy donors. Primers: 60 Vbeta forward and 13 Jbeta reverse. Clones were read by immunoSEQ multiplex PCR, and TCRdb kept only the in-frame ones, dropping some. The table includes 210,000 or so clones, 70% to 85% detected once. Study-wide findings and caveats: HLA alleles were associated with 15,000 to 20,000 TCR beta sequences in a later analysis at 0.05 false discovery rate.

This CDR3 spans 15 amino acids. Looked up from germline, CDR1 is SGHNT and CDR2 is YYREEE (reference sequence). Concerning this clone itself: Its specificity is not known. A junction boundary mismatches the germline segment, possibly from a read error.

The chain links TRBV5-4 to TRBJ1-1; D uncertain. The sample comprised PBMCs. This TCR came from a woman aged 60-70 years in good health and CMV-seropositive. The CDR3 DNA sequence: TGTGCCAGCAGCTTGGGGAGCCGTATGAACGCTGAAGCTTTCTTT. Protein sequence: CASSLGSRMNAEAFF.